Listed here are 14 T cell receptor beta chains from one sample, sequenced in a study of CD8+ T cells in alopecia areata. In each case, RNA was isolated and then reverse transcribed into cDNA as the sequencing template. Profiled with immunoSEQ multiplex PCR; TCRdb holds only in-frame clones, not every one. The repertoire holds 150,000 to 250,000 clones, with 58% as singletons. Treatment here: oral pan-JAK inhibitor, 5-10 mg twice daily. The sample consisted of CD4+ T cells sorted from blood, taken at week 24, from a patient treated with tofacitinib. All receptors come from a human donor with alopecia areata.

The CDR3 loop is CASSQDRAVEKAFF. CDR3 bases: TGTGCCAGCAGCCAAGATCGGGCGGTGGAAAAAGCTTTCTTT. The chain recombines TRBV4-2 with TRBJ1-1; D ambiguous. The CDR3 spans 14 residues. V was pared by 0 bases and J by 9 bases, with 14 bases between. Germline V gives CDR1 LGHNA, CDR2 YNFKEQ.

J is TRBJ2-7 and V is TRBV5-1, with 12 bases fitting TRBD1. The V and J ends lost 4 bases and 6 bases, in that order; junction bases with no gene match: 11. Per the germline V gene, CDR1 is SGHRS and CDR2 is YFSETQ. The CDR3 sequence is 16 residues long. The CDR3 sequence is CASSPNLGTGGAEQYF. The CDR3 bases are TGCGCCAGCAGCCCAAACCTCGGGACAGGGGGCGCCGAGCAGTACTTC.

DNA for the CDR3: TGTGCCAGCTCACCCGCCGGGGGAACCTACGAGCAGTACTTC. Translation: CASSPAGGTYEQYF. The rearrangement joins TRBV18 to TRBJ2-7, with a possible D match to TRBD2 (6 bases). Germline V gene data show CDR1 as KGHSH and CDR2 as LQKENI. Trimming cost V 3 bases and J 2 bases, with 11 bases left between them. The CDR3 runs 14 residues.

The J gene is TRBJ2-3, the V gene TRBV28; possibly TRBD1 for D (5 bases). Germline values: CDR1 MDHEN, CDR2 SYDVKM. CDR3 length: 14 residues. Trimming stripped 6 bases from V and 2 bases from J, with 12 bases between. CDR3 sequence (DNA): TGTGCCAGCAGGATCACAGGCGCCACAGATACGCAGTATTTT. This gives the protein CASRITGATDTQYF.

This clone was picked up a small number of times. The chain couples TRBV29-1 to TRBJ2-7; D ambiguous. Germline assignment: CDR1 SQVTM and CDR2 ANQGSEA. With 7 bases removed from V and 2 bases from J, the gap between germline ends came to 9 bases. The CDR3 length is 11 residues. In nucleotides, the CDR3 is TGCAGCGCCCAGCAGGCCTACGAGCAGTACTTC. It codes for CSAQQAYEQYF.

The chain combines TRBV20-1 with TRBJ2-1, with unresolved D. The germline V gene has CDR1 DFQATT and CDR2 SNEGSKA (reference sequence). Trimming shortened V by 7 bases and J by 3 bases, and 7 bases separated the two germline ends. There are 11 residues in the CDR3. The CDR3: CSVSDYNEQFF. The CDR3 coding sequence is TGCAGTGTTTCCGACTACAATGAGCAGTTCTTC.

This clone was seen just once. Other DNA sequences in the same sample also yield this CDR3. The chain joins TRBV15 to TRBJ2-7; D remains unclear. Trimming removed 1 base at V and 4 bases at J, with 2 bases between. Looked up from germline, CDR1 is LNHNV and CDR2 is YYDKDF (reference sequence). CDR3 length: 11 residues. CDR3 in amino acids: CATSRGYEQYF. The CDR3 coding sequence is TGTGCCACCAGCAGAGGGTACGAGCAGTACTTC.

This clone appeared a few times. This CDR3 reads CSVATGGLRTDTQYF. For the CDR3, the DNA is TGCAGCGTGGCCACCGGCGGGCTACGCACAGATACGCAGTATTTT. V gene TRBV29-1 combines with J gene TRBJ2-3, with TRBD2 as a possible D gene (5 bases). Trimming cost V 6 bases and J 1 base, with 17 bases left between them. Germline CDR1 reads SQVTM; CDR2 reads ANQGSEA. The CDR3 is 15 amino acids.

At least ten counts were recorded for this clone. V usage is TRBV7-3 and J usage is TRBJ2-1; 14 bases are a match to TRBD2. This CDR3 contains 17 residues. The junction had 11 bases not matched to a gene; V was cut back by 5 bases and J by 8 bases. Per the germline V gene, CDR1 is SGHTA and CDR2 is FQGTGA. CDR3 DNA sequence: TGTGCCAGCAGCCGAAAAACGACTAGCGGGGGGGCTGATGAGCAGTTCTTC. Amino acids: CASSRKTTSGGADEQFF. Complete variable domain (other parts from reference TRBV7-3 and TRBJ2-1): GAGVSQTPSNKVTEKGKYVELRCDPISGHTALYWYRQSLGQGPEFLIYFQGTGAADDSGLPNDRFFAVRPEGSVSTLKIQRTERGDSAVYLCASSRKTTSGGADEQFFGPGTRLTVL.

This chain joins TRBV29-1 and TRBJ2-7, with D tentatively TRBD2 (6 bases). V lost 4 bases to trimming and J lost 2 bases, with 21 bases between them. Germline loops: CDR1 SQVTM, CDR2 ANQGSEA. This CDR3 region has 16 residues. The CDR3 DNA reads TGCAGCGTTGTTTGGGGGGTGTGGGGAGCCACCTACGAGCAGTACTTC. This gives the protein CSVVWGVWGATYEQYF.

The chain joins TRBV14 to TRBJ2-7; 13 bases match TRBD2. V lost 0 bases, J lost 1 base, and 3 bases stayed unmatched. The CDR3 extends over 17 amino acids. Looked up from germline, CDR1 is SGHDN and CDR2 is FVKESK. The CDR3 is CASSQDRGLAGSYEQYF. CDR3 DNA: TGTGCCAGCAGCCAAGATAGGGGACTAGCGGGGTCCTACGAGCAGTACTTC.

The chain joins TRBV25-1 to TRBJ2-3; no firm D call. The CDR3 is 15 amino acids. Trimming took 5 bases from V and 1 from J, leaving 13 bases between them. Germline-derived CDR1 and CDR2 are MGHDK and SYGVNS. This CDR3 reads CASSPGNRGTDTQYF. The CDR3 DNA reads TGTGCCAGCAGTCCAGGAAACCGGGGCACAGATACGCAGTATTTT.

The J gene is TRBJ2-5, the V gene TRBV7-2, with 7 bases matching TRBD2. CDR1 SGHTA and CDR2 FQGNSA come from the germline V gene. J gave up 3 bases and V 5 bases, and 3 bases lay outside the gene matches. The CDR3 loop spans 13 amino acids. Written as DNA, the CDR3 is TGTGCCAGCAGCCCCCTAGCGGAAGAGACCCAGTACTTC. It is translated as CASSPLAEETQYF.

The CDR3 nucleotides read TGTGCCAGCAGCCCGGGACTCGGCACAGATACGCAGTATTTT. It translates to CASSPGLGTDTQYF. This chain joins TRBV7-3 and TRBJ2-3; a weak D match, TRBD2 (6 bases). The CDR3 runs 14 residues. Germline values: CDR1 SGHTA, CDR2 FQGTGA. Trimming took off 5 bases at V and 1 base at J, with 10 bases between the two ends. Full variable domain (missing parts from reference TRBV7-3 and TRBJ2-3): GAGVSQTPSNKVTEKGKYVELRCDPISGHTALYWYRQSLGQGPEFLIYFQGTGAADDSGLPNDRFFAVRPEGSVSTLKIQRTERGDSAVYLCASSPGLGTDTQYFGPGTRLTVL.